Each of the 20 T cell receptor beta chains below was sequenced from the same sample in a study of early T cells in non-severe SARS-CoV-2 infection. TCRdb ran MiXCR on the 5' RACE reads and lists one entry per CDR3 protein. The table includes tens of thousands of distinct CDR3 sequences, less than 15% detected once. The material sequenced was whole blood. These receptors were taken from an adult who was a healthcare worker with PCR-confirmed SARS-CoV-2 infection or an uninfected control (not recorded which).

The CDR3: CASRDREVDTQYF. CDR3 DNA sequence: TGTGCCAGCAGGGACAGGGAAGTGGATACGCAGTATTTT. The V and J genes are TRBV4-2 and TRBJ2-3; 8 bases match TRBD1. Unmatched junction bases numbered 5, after V lost 6 bases and J lost 6 bases. In germline, CDR1 is LGHNA, CDR2 YNFKEQ. The CDR3 contains 13 residues.

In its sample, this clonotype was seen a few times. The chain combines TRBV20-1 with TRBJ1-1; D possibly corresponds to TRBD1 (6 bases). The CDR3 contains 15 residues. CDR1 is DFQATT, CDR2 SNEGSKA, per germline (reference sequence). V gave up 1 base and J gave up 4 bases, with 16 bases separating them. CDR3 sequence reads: CSARAAGARGTEAFF. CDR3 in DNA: TGCAGTGCTAGAGCGGCGGGGGCAAGAGGCACTGAAGCTTTCTTT.

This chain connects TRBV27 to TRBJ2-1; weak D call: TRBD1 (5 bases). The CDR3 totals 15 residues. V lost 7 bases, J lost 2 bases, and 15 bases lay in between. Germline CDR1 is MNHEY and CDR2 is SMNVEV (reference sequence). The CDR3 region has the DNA TGTGCCAGCACCCCCGGGTCAGGGCCCTACAATGAGCAGTTCTTC. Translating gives CASTPGSGPYNEQFF.

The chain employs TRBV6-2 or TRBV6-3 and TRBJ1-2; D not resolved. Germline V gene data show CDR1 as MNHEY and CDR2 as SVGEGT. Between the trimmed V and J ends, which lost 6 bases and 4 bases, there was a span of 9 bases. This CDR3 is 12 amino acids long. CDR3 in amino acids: CASSGPSYGYTF. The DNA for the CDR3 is TGTGCCAGCAGCGGACCGAGCTATGGCTACACCTTC.

For the CDR3, the DNA is TGTGCCAGCAGCGCCGGGACAGGGATAAAGAGTGGGCGGGAGCAGTACTTC. Encoded protein: CASSAGTGIKSGREQYF. This rearrangement joins TRBV2 to TRBJ2-7; 9 positions match TRBD1. The CDR3 has 17 amino acids. From germline, CDR1 is SNHLY and CDR2 FYNNEI. With 6 bases clipped from V and 7 bases from J, the junction kept 19 bases outside the gene matches. The entire variable domain, with the rest obtained from reference TRBV2 and TRBJ2-7, is as follows: EPEVTQTPSHQVTQMGQEVILRCVPISNHLYFYWYRQILGQKVEFLVSFYNNEISEKSEIFDDQFSVERPDGSNFTLKIRSTKLEDSAMYFCASSAGTGIKSGREQYFGPGTRLTVT.

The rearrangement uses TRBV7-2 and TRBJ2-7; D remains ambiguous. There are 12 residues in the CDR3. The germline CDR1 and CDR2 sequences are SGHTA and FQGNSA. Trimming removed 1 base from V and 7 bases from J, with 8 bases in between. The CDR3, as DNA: TGTGCCAGCAGCTTAGACCTGGGGGAGCAGTACTTC. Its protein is CASSLDLGEQYF.

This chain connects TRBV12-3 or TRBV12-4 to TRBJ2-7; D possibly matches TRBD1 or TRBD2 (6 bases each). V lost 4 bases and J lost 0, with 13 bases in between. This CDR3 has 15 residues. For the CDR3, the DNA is TGTGCCAGCAGTTCGGGGGCAGTTAGCTCCTACGAGCAGTACTTC. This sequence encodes CASSSGAVSSYEQYF.

The CDR3 sequence: CSTGQGVEQYF. The CDR3 nucleotides read TGCAGCACCGGACAGGGGGTCGAGCAGTACTTC. The rearrangement links TRBV29-1 to TRBJ2-7; 10 bases agree with TRBD1. CDR3 length: 11 amino acids. With 8 bases clipped from V and 6 bases from J, the junction kept 4 bases outside the gene matches. Germline CDR1 and CDR2: SQVTM and ANQGSEA.

The CDR3 loop reads CASSAYLVLTGYTF. In DNA form, the CDR3 reads TGTGCCAGCAGCGCCTATCTAGTTCTGACTGGCTACACCTTC. The chain uses TRBV5-6 and TRBJ1-2; D is uncertain. Per germline, CDR1 SGHDT and CDR2 YYEEEE. The CDR3 is made up of 14 amino acids. V was cut by 4 bases and J by 7 bases, with 17 bases left in between. Full variable domain (missing parts from reference TRBV5-6 and TRBJ1-2): DAGVTQSPTHLIKTRGQQVTLRCSPKSGHDTVSWYQQALGQGPQFIFQYYEEEERQRGNFPDRFSGHQFPNYSSELNVNALLLGDSALYLCASSAYLVLTGYTFGSGTRLTVV.

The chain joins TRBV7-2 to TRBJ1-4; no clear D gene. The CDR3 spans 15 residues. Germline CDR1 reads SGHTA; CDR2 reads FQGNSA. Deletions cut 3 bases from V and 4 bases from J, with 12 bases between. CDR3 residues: CASSFRTGFNEKLFF. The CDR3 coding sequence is TGTGCCAGCAGCTTCCGGACCGGCTTTAATGAAAAACTGTTTTTT.

The CDR3 DNA reads as TGCGCCAGCAGCAGGGGACAGGAGACAAACACCATATATTTT. Its protein is CASSRGQETNTIYF. This chain uses TRBV5-1 with TRBJ1-3; TRBD1 aligns across 8 bases. From germline, CDR1 is SGHRS and CDR2 YFSETQ. This CDR3 region has 14 residues. Unmatched junction bases numbered 6, after V lost 4 bases and J lost 6 bases.

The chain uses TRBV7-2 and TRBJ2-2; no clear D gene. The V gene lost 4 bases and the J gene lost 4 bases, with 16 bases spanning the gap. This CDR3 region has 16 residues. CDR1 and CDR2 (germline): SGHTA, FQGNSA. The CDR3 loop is CASSSWAAGSTGELFF. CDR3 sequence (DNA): TGTGCCAGCAGCTCGTGGGCCGCTGGCTCCACCGGGGAGCTGTTTTTT. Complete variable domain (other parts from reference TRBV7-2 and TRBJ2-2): GAGVSQSPSNKVTEKGKDVELRCDPISGHTALYWYRQSLGQGLEFLIYFQGNSAPDKSGLPSDRFSAERTGGSVSTLTIQRTQQEDSAVYLCASSSWAAGSTGELFFGEGSRLTVL.

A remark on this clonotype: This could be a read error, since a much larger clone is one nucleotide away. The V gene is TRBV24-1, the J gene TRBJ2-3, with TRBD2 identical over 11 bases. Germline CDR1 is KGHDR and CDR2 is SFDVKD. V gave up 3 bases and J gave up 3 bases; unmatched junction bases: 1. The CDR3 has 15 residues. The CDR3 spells CATSDRLAGTDTQYF. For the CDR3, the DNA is TGTGCCACCAGTGATAGACTAGCGGGGACAGATACGCAGTATTTT.

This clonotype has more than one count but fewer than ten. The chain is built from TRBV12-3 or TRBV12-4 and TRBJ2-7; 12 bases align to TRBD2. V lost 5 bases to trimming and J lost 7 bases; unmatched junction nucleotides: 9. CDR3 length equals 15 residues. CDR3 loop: CASSALAGGRLEQYF. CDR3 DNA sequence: TGTGCCAGCAGTGCACTAGCGGGGGGCCGCCTGGAGCAGTACTTC.

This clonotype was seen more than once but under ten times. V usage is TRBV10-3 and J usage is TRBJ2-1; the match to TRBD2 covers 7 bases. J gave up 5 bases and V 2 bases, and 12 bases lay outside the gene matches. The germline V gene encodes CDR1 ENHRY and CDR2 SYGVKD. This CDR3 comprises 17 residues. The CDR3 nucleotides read TGTGCCATCAGTGAGACTGGGGTCGGGACTACCAACAATGAGCAGTTCTTC. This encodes CAISETGVGTTNNEQFF.

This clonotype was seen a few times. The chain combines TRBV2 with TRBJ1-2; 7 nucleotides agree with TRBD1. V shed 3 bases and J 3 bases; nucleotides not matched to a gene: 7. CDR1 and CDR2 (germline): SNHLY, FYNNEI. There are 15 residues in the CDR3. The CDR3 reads CASSDAQGIDYGYTF. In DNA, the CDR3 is TGTGCCAGCAGTGACGCACAGGGGATCGACTATGGCTACACCTTC.

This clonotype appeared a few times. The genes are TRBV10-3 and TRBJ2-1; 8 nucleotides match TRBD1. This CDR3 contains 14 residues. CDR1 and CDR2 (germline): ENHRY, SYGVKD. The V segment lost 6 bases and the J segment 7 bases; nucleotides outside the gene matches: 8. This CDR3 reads CAISGQGAKNEQFF. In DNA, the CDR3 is TGTGCCATCAGCGGGCAGGGGGCGAAGAATGAGCAGTTCTTC.

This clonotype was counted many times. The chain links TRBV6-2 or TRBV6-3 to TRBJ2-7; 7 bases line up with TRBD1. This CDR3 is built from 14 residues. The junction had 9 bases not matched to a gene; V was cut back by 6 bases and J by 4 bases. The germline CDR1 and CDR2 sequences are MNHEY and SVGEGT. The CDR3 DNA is TGTGCCAGCAGGCCCACAGGGGATGATTACGAGCAGTACTTC. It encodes CASRPTGDDYEQYF.

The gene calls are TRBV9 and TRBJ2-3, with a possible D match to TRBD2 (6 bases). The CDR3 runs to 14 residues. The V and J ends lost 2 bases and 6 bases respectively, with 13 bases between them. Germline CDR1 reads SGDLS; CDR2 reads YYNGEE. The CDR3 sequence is CASSVSLTSDTQYF. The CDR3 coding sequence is TGTGCCAGCAGCGTCTCACTAACTAGCGATACGCAGTATTTT.

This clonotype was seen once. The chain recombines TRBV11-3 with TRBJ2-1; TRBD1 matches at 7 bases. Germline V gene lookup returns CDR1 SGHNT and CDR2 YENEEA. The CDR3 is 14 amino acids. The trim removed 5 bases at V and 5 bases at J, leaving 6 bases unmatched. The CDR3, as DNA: TGTGCCAGCAGCCCAGACAGGGCCCACAATGAGCAGTTCTTC. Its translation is CASSPDRAHNEQFF.